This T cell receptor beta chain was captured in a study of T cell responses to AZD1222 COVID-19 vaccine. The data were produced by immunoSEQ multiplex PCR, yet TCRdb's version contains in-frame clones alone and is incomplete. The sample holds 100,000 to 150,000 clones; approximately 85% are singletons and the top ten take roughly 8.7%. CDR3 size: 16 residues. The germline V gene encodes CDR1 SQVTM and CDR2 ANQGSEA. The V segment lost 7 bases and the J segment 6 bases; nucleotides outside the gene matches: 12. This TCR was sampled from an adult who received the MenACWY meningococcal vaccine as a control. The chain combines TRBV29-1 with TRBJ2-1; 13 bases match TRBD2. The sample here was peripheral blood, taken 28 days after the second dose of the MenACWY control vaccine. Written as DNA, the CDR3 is TGCAGCGCCCGGGGACTAGCGGGGAAGGGGACCAATGAGCAGTTCTTC. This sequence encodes CSARGLAGKGTNEQFF.